The 27 T cell receptor beta chains in this list originate from one sample, sequenced in a study of blood T cells in healthy people across ages. Sample-barcoded 5' priming and a J-beta primer mix drove a second PCR of about 6 to 12 cycles. TCRdb re-analysed the 5' RACE reads in MiXCR, keeping a single row per CDR3 protein. The sample holds some 1,800,000 distinct CDR3 sequences; about two fifths are singletons and the top ten take 23%. The material sequenced was blood. These receptors were taken from a human donor in good health.

The rearrangement uses TRBV7-3 and TRBJ2-3; no clear D gene. The germline V gene encodes CDR1 SGHTA and CDR2 FQGTGA. This CDR3 comprises 13 residues. V was shortened by 5 bases and J by 6 bases, with 12 bases between the two germline ends. The CDR3 bases are TGTGCCAGCAGCCACCGGGTCGGGGATACGCAGTATTTT. It encodes CASSHRVGDTQYF.

This clonotype has just a few counts. This chain connects TRBV7-3 to TRBJ2-1, with a tentative D call TRBD2 (5 bases). From germline, CDR1 is SGHTA and CDR2 FQGTGA. The CDR3 sequence is 13 residues long. V lost 2 bases and J 7 bases, leaving 9 bases between the germline ends. The CDR3 nucleotides read TGTGCCAGCAGCTTAGGCCAGCGGAATGAGCAGTTCTTC. Translating gives CASSLGQRNEQFF.

The chain is built from TRBV27 and TRBJ2-1; the match to TRBD1 covers 9 bases. Germline loops: CDR1 MNHEY, CDR2 SMNVEV (reference sequence). CDR3 size: 15 residues. V lost 6 bases to trimming and J lost 7 bases; unmatched junction nucleotides: 10. CDR3 residues: CASSRQGVARNEQFF. For the CDR3, the DNA is TGTGCCAGCAGCCGACAGGGGGTGGCTAGGAATGAGCAGTTCTTC.

A few counts support this clonotype. This chain connects TRBV13 to TRBJ2-1; TRBD2 agrees at 7 bases. J was trimmed by 2 bases and V by 4 bases; bases with no gene match: 11. The CDR3 has 17 residues. The germline gives CDR1 PRHDT, CDR2 FYEKMQ (reference sequence). This CDR3 is CASSSLTGTTTYNEQFF. Here the CDR3 DNA reads TGTGCCAGCAGCTCCCTTACCGGGACTACAACCTACAATGAGCAGTTCTTC.

This clonotype was detected once. The chain carries TRBV7-2 and TRBJ2-4; weak D call: TRBD1 (7 bases). Per germline, CDR1 SGHTA and CDR2 FQGNSA. Between the trimmed V and J ends, which lost 1 base and 0 bases, there was a span of 16 bases. This CDR3 is built from 18 residues. Here the CDR3 reads CASSLGAGQRVAKNIQYF. The CDR3 nucleotides read TGTGCCAGCAGCTTAGGGGCGGGACAGAGGGTAGCCAAAAACATTCAGTACTTC.

This chain uses TRBV7-9 with TRBJ1-2; D remains unclear. The CDR3 has 13 residues. The V gene's germline CDR1 is SEHNR and CDR2 FQNEAQ (reference sequence). V lost 5 bases, J lost 4 bases, and 11 bases lay in between. CDR3 sequence: CASSEWEFYGYTF. The CDR3 DNA follows: TGTGCCAGCAGCGAGTGGGAATTCTATGGCTACACCTTC.

This clonotype was detected only a few times. The chain has TRBV7-2 and TRBJ1-2; D remains ambiguous. Germline values: CDR1 SGHTA, CDR2 FQGNSA. The CDR3 spans 18 residues. The V end was cut by 0 bases, the J end by 0 bases, with 17 bases between. The CDR3 protein is CASSLAEPGFTANYGYTF. CDR3 nucleotide sequence: TGTGCCAGCAGCTTAGCGGAGCCAGGATTCACAGCTAACTATGGCTACACCTTC.

The chain is built from TRBV4-1 and TRBJ2-7; D may correspond to TRBD1 or TRBD2 (5 bases each). CDR1 MGHRA and CDR2 YSYEKL come from the germline V gene. V was cut by 3 bases and J by 0 bases, with 15 bases left in between. The CDR3 spans 16 residues. CDR3 loop: CASSHLPGPGSYEQYF. The CDR3 DNA reads as TGCGCCAGCAGCCACTTACCGGGACCAGGCTCCTACGAGCAGTACTTC.

This rearrangement joins TRBV28 to TRBJ1-2; D is undetermined. V lost 11 bases, J lost 2 bases, and 15 bases lay in between. The CDR3 totals 13 residues. Germline loops: CDR1 MDHEN, CDR2 SYDVKM. The CDR3 DNA follows: TGTGCCTTCCAAACCGCGGGGAACTATGGCTACACCTTC. Encoded protein: CAFQTAGNYGYTF.

This clonotype turned up a few times. This chain uses TRBV6-1 with TRBJ2-3; TRBD2 might be the D (7 bases). The V and J ends lost 5 bases and 2 bases respectively, with 20 bases between them. The CDR3 has 17 residues. Germline CDR1 reads MNHNS; CDR2 reads SASEGT. This CDR3 reads CASSPPRRRGHTDTQYF. The CDR3 DNA reads as TGTGCCAGCAGTCCCCCTAGGAGGCGGGGGCACACAGATACGCAGTATTTT.

V and J are TRBV12-3 or TRBV12-4 and TRBJ2-6; D is unresolved. Trimming left V 6 bases short and J 4 bases short, with 10 bases between. This CDR3 contains 14 residues. DNA for the CDR3: TGTGCCAGCAGACACGGATCCGGGGCCAACGTCCTGACTTTC. Residues: CASRHGSGANVLTF.

The sample holds a few counts of this clonotype. The chain joins TRBV5-1 to TRBJ2-1; 7 positions agree with TRBD1. This CDR3 spans 15 amino acids. Losses at the gene ends were 4 bases for V and 9 bases for J; bases not matched to a gene: 13. Germline loops: CDR1 SGHRS, CDR2 YFSETQ. CDR3 loop: CASSQDRTSIREQFF. CDR3 DNA: TGCGCCAGCAGCCAGGACAGGACATCCATCCGTGAGCAGTTCTTC. Based on the CDR3 plus reference TRBV5-1 and TRBJ2-1, the full variable domain is KAGVTQTPRYLIKTRGQQVTLSCSPISGHRSVSWYQQTPGQGLQFLFEYFSETQRNKGNFPGRFSGRQFSNSRSEMNVSTLELGDSALYLCASSQDRTSIREQFFGPGTRLTVL.

The chain recombines TRBV4-3 with TRBJ1-5; perhaps TRBD1 as D (5 bases). Trimming took off 3 bases at V and 0 bases at J, with 15 bases between the two ends. This CDR3 contains 17 residues. CDR1 is LGHNA, CDR2 YSLEER, per germline. Here the CDR3 DNA reads TGCGCCAGCAGCCATCACGTGGGGGGATATAGCAATCAGCCCCAGCATTTT. It codes for CASSHHVGGYSNQPQHF.

V usage is TRBV20-1 and J usage is TRBJ2-3; 9 bases line up with TRBD2. Trimming at V came to 3 bases and at J to 5 bases, leaving 9 bases not matched to a gene. CDR3 length: 15 residues. Germline loops: CDR1 DFQATT, CDR2 SNEGSKA (reference sequence). For the CDR3, the DNA is TGCAGTGCTAGGGGCGGCGGGGGGGCTATAGATACGCAGTATTTT. Translating it yields CSARGGGGAIDTQYF.

This clonotype was detected only a few times. V gene TRBV12-3 or TRBV12-4 combines with J gene TRBJ1-2; tentative D call: TRBD1 (5 bases). The CDR3 has 14 amino acids. The V end was cut by 5 bases, the J end by 4 bases, with 14 bases between. CDR3 in DNA: TGTGCCAGCAGTGGCGACAGCCTCTTCTATGGCTACACCTTC. Encoded protein: CASSGDSLFYGYTF.

This clonotype was counted between two and nine times. The rearrangement joins TRBV27 to TRBJ1-1; D is uncertain. Germline CDR1 reads MNHEY; CDR2 reads SMNVEV (reference sequence). The CDR3 loop spans 13 amino acids. V shed 0 bases and J shed 2 bases, with 4 bases lying between them. The DNA for the CDR3 is TGTGCCAGCAGTTTATCGATCAACACTGAAGCTTTCTTT. It yields the protein CASSLSINTEAFF.

This clonotype showed up just a few times. The chain recombines TRBV9 with TRBJ2-4; 9 nucleotides agree with TRBD1. Germline CDR1 is SGDLS and CDR2 is YYNGEE. Trimming took 3 bases from V and 13 from J; bases not matched to a gene: 17. This CDR3 has 16 amino acids. This CDR3 is CASSALQGAGSYEQYF. The CDR3 DNA reads TGTGCCAGCAGCGCGCTACAGGGGGCTGGGTCCTACGAACAGTACTTC. Complete variable domain (other parts from reference TRBV9 and TRBJ2-4): DSGVTQTPKHLITATGQRVTLRCSPRSGDLSVYWYQQSLDQGLQFLIQYYNGEERAKGNILERFSAQQFPDLHSELNLSSLELGDSALYFCASSALQGAGSYEQYFGAGTRLSVL.

This clonotype was seen a single time. This rearrangement joins TRBV13 to TRBJ2-3; TRBD2 matches at 13 bases. This CDR3 has 14 residues. Looked up from germline, CDR1 is PRHDT and CDR2 is FYEKMQ (reference sequence). V lost 10 bases, J lost 6 bases, and 7 bases stayed unmatched. This chain's CDR3 is CATELAGGPDTQYF. DNA for the CDR3: TGTGCCACGGAACTAGCGGGGGGGCCTGATACGCAGTATTTT. The full variable domain, completed using reference TRBV13 and TRBJ2-3, is AAGVIQSPRHLIKEKRETATLKCYPIPRHDTVYWYQQGPGQDPQFLISFYEKMQSDKGSIPDRFSAQQFSDYHSELNMSSLELGDSALYFCATELAGGPDTQYFGPGTRLTVL.

The sample holds a few counts of this clonotype. The rearrangement uses TRBV7-2 and TRBJ2-1; 9 bases map to TRBD2. Germline V gene lookup returns CDR1 SGHTA and CDR2 FQGNSA. The CDR3 is made up of 14 amino acids. The V gene end was trimmed by 4 bases and the J gene end by 8 bases; junction bases not matched to a gene: 6. The CDR3 nucleotides are TGTGCCAGCAGCTCGGGACTAGCTAGCGATGAGCAGTTCTTC. It is translated as CASSSGLASDEQFF. The whole variable domain, remainder taken from reference TRBV7-2 and TRBJ2-1, is GAGVSQSPSNKVTEKGKDVELRCDPISGHTALYWYRQSLGQGLEFLIYFQGNSAPDKSGLPSDRFSAERTGGSVSTLTIQRTQQEDSAVYLCASSSGLASDEQFFGPGTRLTVL.

The V call is TRBV24-1, the J call TRBJ1-5; tentatively, D is TRBD1 (6 bases). Trimming pared 2 bases from V and 4 bases from J, leaving 8 bases between. Germline V gives CDR1 KGHDR, CDR2 SFDVKD. The CDR3 length is 14 residues. In DNA form, the CDR3 reads TGTGCCACCAGTGATTGGACAGAGAATCAGCCCCAGCATTTT. Translating gives CATSDWTENQPQHF.

The chain links TRBV20-1 to TRBJ1-2; TRBD1 matches at 8 bases. The CDR3 is 13 residues long. V trimming: 0 bases; J trimming: 8 bases; junction bases outside the gene matches: 5. In germline, CDR1 is DFQATT, CDR2 SNEGSKA (reference sequence). The CDR3: CSARETGGRGYTF. CDR3 DNA: TGCAGTGCTAGAGAAACAGGGGGGCGGGGCTACACCTTC.

This clonotype was detected only a few times. This chain joins TRBV14 and TRBJ1-2; D may be TRBD1 (6 bases). Trimming took off 1 base at V and 7 bases at J, with 7 bases between the two ends. This CDR3 contains 12 residues. Germline CDR1 SGHDN, CDR2 FVKESK. CDR3 region: CASSQGTAGYTF. In DNA, the CDR3 is TGTGCCAGCAGCCAAGGGACAGCTGGCTACACCTTC.

This clonotype was recorded a few times. The rearrangement links TRBV2 to TRBJ2-6; no firm D call. The V end lost 3 bases, the J end lost 4 bases, and 4 bases lay between the germline ends. The CDR3 runs to 13 residues. The germline CDR1 and CDR2 sequences are SNHLY and FYNNEI. The CDR3 nucleotides are TGTGCCAGCAGTGACCGGGGGGCCAACGTCCTGACTTTC. Its protein product is CASSDRGANVLTF. The entire variable domain, with the rest obtained from reference TRBV2 and TRBJ2-6, is as follows: EPEVTQTPSHQVTQMGQEVILRCVPISNHLYFYWYRQILGQKVEFLVSFYNNEISEKSEIFDDQFSVERPDGSNFTLKIRSTKLEDSAMYFCASSDRGANVLTFGAGSRLTVL.

This clonotype was seen more than once but under ten times. For the CDR3, the DNA is TGCGCCAGCAGCCAGGGTCTGGGGGCGCCCTACGAGCAGTACTTC. Amino acid sequence: CASSQGLGAPYEQYF. The chain carries TRBV4-3 and TRBJ2-7, with D possibly being TRBD1 (6 bases). CDR3 size: 15 residues. CDR1 LGHNA and CDR2 YSLEER come from the germline V gene. With 3 bases removed from V and 2 bases from J, the gap between germline ends came to 14 bases.

Turning to this clonotype: The germline gene is not matched at one end of the junction; a read error may be the cause. The J gene is TRBJ2-1, the V gene TRBV20-1, with a possible D match to TRBD2 (5 bases). From germline, CDR1 is DFQATT and CDR2 SNEGSKA (reference sequence). CDR3 length: 15 residues. The CDR3 nucleotides are TGCAGTACTAGAGATCAATTTGGCGGATACAATGAGCAGTTCTTC. Translating it yields CSTRDQFGGYNEQFF.

This chain connects TRBV7-8 to TRBJ2-7; 7 positions agree with TRBD2. The CDR3 contains 16 residues. V was clipped by 6 bases and J by 6 bases; unmatched bases: 17. Germline V gene sequence: CDR1 SGHVS, CDR2 FQNEAQ. The CDR3, as DNA: TGTGCCAGCAGTTCCGTTCCGGGGGGTACACCAACCGAGCAGTACTTC. Translation: CASSSVPGGTPTEQYF.

This clonotype was detected a few times. The CDR3 protein is CASTGGGGQPQHF. Written as DNA, the CDR3 is TGTGCCAGCACCGGAGGGGGGGGTCAGCCCCAGCATTTT. The V and J genes are TRBV28 and TRBJ1-5; D might be TRBD1 (6 bases). This CDR3 contains 13 residues. V gave up 7 bases and J gave up 6 bases, with 13 bases separating them. CDR1 MDHEN and CDR2 SYDVKM come from the germline V gene.